The T cell receptor (beta chain) under discussion was sequenced for a study of molecular identifiers for immune sequencing clone quantification. A note on this clonotype: Its antigen remains unidentified.

TCRdb analysed the PCR reads with MiXCR anew, one entry per CDR3 protein. The sample lists some 590,000 distinct CDR3 sequences; about 25% were seen once. Study observations and caveats: Spiked TCR RNA from one Jurkat cell reportedly showed up when mixed among one million naive cells.

The sequence derives from a human donor in good health. Some libraries in this study had Jurkat cell RNA spiked in. Material: naive CD8+ T cells from blood, with Jurkat cell RNA spiked in. Subset specified: FACS-sorted CD8+CD4-CCR7+CD45RA+ naive T cells.

CDR3 sequence reads: CASSQVTKAEQYF. In nucleotides, the CDR3 is TGCGCCAGCAGCCAAGTGACAAAGGCCGAGCAGTACTTC. The chain employs TRBV4-3 and TRBJ2-7; D gene uncertain. Germline CDR1 and CDR2: LGHNA and YSLEER. The CDR3 length is 13 residues. The V end was cut by 1 base, the J end by 6 bases, with 10 bases between.